The rows below give T cell receptor beta chains drawn from one sample of a study of blood T cells in healthy people across ages. TCRdb reprocessed the 5' RACE reads with MiXCR, giving one entry per CDR3 protein. The table lists about 780,000 distinct CDR3 sequences, about half of them singletons, with roughly 18% in the top ten. Specimen: blood. The source of these receptors is a man older than 75 in good health. Both conserved end residues are part of each CDR3. D genes are given only for firm matches. The size field is filled for only some rows; it gives once, few, many or a size class.

DNA: TGTGCCAGCAGTTTACGGGCGGACTCCTACAATGAGCAGTTCTTC
CDR3: CASSLRADSYNEQFF
size: -
J: TRBJ2-1
V: TRBV27
D: -

DNA: TGTGCCACCAGTGATTCCCGACTAGGGGGGGTGGACGATACGCAGTATTTT
CDR3: CATSDSRLGGVDDTQYF
size: -
J: TRBJ2-3
V: TRBV24-1
D: -

DNA: TGTGCCAGCAGCCCTCGGCGGAACCTCCAAGAGACCCAGTACTTC
CDR3: CASSPRRNLQETQYF
size: -
J: TRBJ2-5
V: TRBV28
D: -

DNA: TGTGCCAGCAGCTCCGGACTAGCGAACACCGGGGAGCTGTTTTTT
CDR3: CASSSGLANTGELFF
size: once
J: TRBJ2-2
V: TRBV7-2
D: TRBD2

DNA: TGTGCCAGCAGTTTGTGGAGAGAAATGACAGATACGCTGTATTTT
CDR3: CASSLWREMTDTLYF
size: -
J: TRBJ2-3
V: TRBV28
D: -

DNA: TGTGCCAGCAGCGATGCCCTCTATGGCTACACCTTC
CDR3: CASSDALYGYTF
size: few
J: TRBJ1-2
V: TRBV7-8
D: -

DNA: TGCAGCGGGATGGGACTAGCGGGGGACAATGAGCAGTTCTTC
CDR3: CSGMGLAGDNEQFF
size: -
J: TRBJ2-1
V: TRBV29-1
D: TRBD2

DNA: TGTGCCAGCAGTAAACCTAGCGAGGCCAAAAACATTCAGTACTTC
CDR3: CASSKPSEAKNIQYF
size: -
J: TRBJ2-4
V: TRBV7-8
D: -

DNA: TGCAGTGCCTCCGGGACTAGCGGAGCGTCCTACGAGCAGTACTTC
CDR3: CSASGTSGASYEQYF
size: many
J: TRBJ2-7
V: TRBV20-1
D: TRBD2

DNA: TGCAGCGTTGTATTGTACCAGGAGACCCAGTACTTC
CDR3: CSVVLYQETQYF
size: many
J: TRBJ2-5
V: TRBV29-1
D: -

DNA: TGCGCCAGCAGCTTAGAGACTAGCGGGAGTACCCTAGATACGCAGTATTTT
CDR3: CASSLETSGSTLDTQYF
size: -
J: TRBJ2-3
V: TRBV5-1
D: TRBD2

DNA: TGTGCCAGCAGTGTCGGAACGGCCACAGATACGCAGTATTTT
CDR3: CASSVGTATDTQYF
size: -
J: TRBJ2-3
V: TRBV2
D: -

DNA: TGCGCCAGCAGCCCCAGGGGGGGCGGGAGGTCAAATGAGCAGTTCTTC
CDR3: CASSPRGGGRSNEQFF
size: few
J: TRBJ2-1
V: TRBV5-1
D: -

DNA: TGTGCCAGCAGCGCAACTAGCGTCCTCTCCTACGAGCAGTTCTTC
CDR3: CASSATSVLSYEQFF
size: -
J: TRBJ2-1
V: TRBV12-3/TRBV12-4
D: TRBD2

DNA: TGTGCCAGCAGCCAAGCTGCCACCCGGGGGACCCAGTACTTC
CDR3: CASSQAATRGTQYF
size: -
J: TRBJ2-5
V: TRBV14
D: -

DNA: TGCAGTGCCCCAACTAGCGGGAGTAACGAGCAGTACTTC
CDR3: CSAPTSGSNEQYF
size: few
J: TRBJ2-7
V: TRBV20-1
D: TRBD2

DNA: TGCAGCGTTGAAACGGTCACCGGGGAGCTGTTTTTT
CDR3: CSVETVTGELFF
size: -
J: TRBJ2-2
V: TRBV29-1
D: -

DNA: TGTGCCAGTAGTATACCCACCTCGCAAACGCTAGCCAAAAACATTCAGTACTTC
CDR3: CASSIPTSQTLAKNIQYF
size: -
J: TRBJ2-4
V: TRBV19
D: -

DNA: TGTGCCAGCAGTTCCGAGACAGCCTCCTACAATGAGCAGTTCTTC
CDR3: CASSSETASYNEQFF
size: -
J: TRBJ2-1
V: TRBV12-3/TRBV12-4
D: -

DNA: TGCGCCAGCAGCTCGACAGGGGAGTATAATTCACCCCTCCACTTT
CDR3: CASSSTGEYNSPLHF
size: many
J: TRBJ1-6
V: TRBV5-1
D: TRBD1